Below, 12 T cell receptor beta chains from the same sample are listed, as sequenced in a study of OX40 agonist ivuxolimab in advanced cancers. Assay: immunoSEQ multiplex PCR; the TCRdb copy retains only in-frame clones and omits some. Of 55,000 to 80,000 clones detected, roughly 85% appear once; the ten largest clones hold approximately 2%. The specimen comprised CD4+ or CD8+ T cells sorted from blood, sampled in a trial of the OX40 agonist ivuxolimab. The receptors come from an adult with an advanced solid tumor such as melanoma, head and neck, liver or kidney cancer.

This clone was observed a single time. The genes are TRBV4-3 and TRBJ1-6; D is undetermined. Germline V gives CDR1 LGHNA, CDR2 YSLEER. The CDR3 is 17 residues long. Between the trimmed V and J ends, which lost 4 bases and 0 bases, there was a span of 13 bases. This CDR3 is CASSLDLVSSYNSPLHF. The CDR3 DNA reads as TGCGCCAGCAGCCTCGATTTAGTGAGCTCCTATAATTCACCCCTCCACTTT.

A single count supports this clone. This chain connects TRBV6-5 to TRBJ1-6; 7 bases are a match to TRBD1. The CDR3 is made up of 15 amino acids. Trimming removed 3 bases from V and 8 bases from J; junction bases left unmatched: 7. Germline V CDR1 and CDR2: MNHEY, SVGAGI. The CDR3 coding sequence is TGTGCCAGCAGTTATACAACAGGGGAAGATTCACCCCTCCACTTT. Translating gives CASSYTTGEDSPLHF.

Only one count was recorded for this clone. A read error may account for a junction end that differs from germline. This chain links TRBV28 with TRBJ2-5, with 9 bases matching TRBD1. There are 17 residues in the CDR3. Germline values: CDR1 MDHEN, CDR2 SYDVKM. The CDR3 nucleotides are TGTGCCGGCAGTTCCCCTTTCACAGGGGGCGCGAAAGAGACCCAGTACTTC. Translation: CAGSSPFTGGAKETQYF.

This chain connects TRBV7-2 to TRBJ2-1; D is uncertain. V was cut by 7 bases and J by 0 bases, with 13 bases left in between. Germline values: CDR1 SGHTA, CDR2 FQGNSA. This CDR3 region has 15 residues. The CDR3 here is CASTPWLSSYNEQFF. Written as DNA, the CDR3 is TGTGCCAGCACCCCGTGGCTATCCTCCTACAATGAGCAGTTCTTC.

V and J are TRBV28 and TRBJ1-3; 8 bases match TRBD1. The CDR3 length is 15 residues. V gave up 5 bases and J gave up 2 bases; unmatched junction bases: 5. The V gene's germline CDR1 is MDHEN and CDR2 SYDVKM. The CDR3 DNA reads TGTGCCAGCAGTACCCAGGGGGCGCCTGGAAACACCATATATTTT. This translates into CASSTQGAPGNTIYF.

The rearrangement joins TRBV28 to TRBJ2-5; 12 bases agree with TRBD2. Germline V gene lookup returns CDR1 MDHEN and CDR2 SYDVKM. V dropped 6 bases and J dropped 4; count of bases not matched to a gene: 6. The CDR3 sequence is 15 residues long. Here the CDR3 DNA reads TGTGCCAGCAGGTTCTCGGGACTAGCGGGAGAGACCCAGTACTTC. The encoded protein is CASRFSGLAGETQYF.

V gene TRBV9 combines with J gene TRBJ2-3; no reliable D call. The CDR3 totals 13 residues. CDR1 and CDR2 (germline): SGDLS, YYNGEE. Trimming took off 0 bases at V and 8 bases at J, with 10 bases between the two ends. The CDR3 spells CASSVGPAGTQYF. Here the CDR3 DNA reads TGTGCCAGCAGCGTAGGTCCAGCAGGTACGCAGTATTTT.

This sequence joins TRBV7-2 and TRBJ2-7; D remains ambiguous. This CDR3 is built from 12 residues. Trimming pared 5 bases from V and 2 bases from J, leaving 7 bases between. Germline V gives CDR1 SGHTA, CDR2 FQGNSA. The CDR3 reads CASSRVPYEQYF. The CDR3 DNA reads as TGTGCCAGCAGCCGGGTCCCCTACGAGCAGTACTTC.

The rearrangement uses TRBV18 and TRBJ1-4; a weak D match, TRBD1 (5 bases). The CDR3 is 17 amino acids. CDR1 is KGHSH and CDR2 is LQKENI in the germline V gene. The V gene lost 3 bases and the J gene lost 1 base, with 15 bases spanning the gap. The CDR3 bases are TGTGCCAGCTCACCGGCAAGAGGGGAGGGAACTAATGAAAAACTGTTTTTT. Its translation: CASSPARGEGTNEKLFF.

The rearrangement uses TRBV5-4 and TRBJ2-7; D may correspond to TRBD1 or TRBD2 (5 bases each). The ends were cut back, 4 bases at V and 3 bases at J, with 14 bases in the middle. Germline CDR1 is SGHNT and CDR2 is YYREEE (reference sequence). There are 14 residues in the CDR3. The CDR3 DNA sequence: TGTGCCAGCAGCGACCGGGGCGGAAACTACGAGCAGTACTTC. It is translated as CASSDRGGNYEQYF.

This chain joins TRBV11-2 and TRBJ2-7; 9 nucleotides match TRBD1. Germline CDR1 and CDR2: SGHAT and FQNNGV. V gave up 5 bases and J gave up 4 bases; unmatched junction bases: 6. The CDR3 runs to 14 residues. Written as DNA, the CDR3 is TGTGCCAGCAGCGGGGGGACAGGGAAATACGAGCAGTACTTC. This gives the protein CASSGGTGKYEQYF. The whole variable domain, remainder taken from reference TRBV11-2 and TRBJ2-7, is EAGVAQSPRYKIIEKRQSVAFWCNPISGHATLYWYQQILGQGPKLLIQFQNNGVVDDSQLPKDRFSAERLKGVDSTLKIQPAKLEDSAVYLCASSGGTGKYEQYFGPGTRLTVT.

In its sample, this clone was seen a few times. The CDR3 region has the DNA TGTGCCAGCAGCCCACAAGCGGGAGGCATTTCCGGGGAGCTGTTTTTT. It translates to CASSPQAGGISGELFF. The chain couples TRBV9 to TRBJ2-2, with 9 nucleotides matching TRBD2. Germline V lookup: CDR1 SGDLS, CDR2 YYNGEE. Trimming at V came to 4 bases and at J to 6 bases, leaving 10 bases not matched to a gene. This CDR3 is built from 16 residues. The complete variable domain, with remaining parts taken from reference TRBV9 and TRBJ2-2, reads DSGVTQTPKHLITATGQRVTLRCSPRSGDLSVYWYQQSLDQGLQFLIQYYNGEERAKGNILERFSAQQFPDLHSELNLSSLELGDSALYFCASSPQAGGISGELFFGEGSRLTVL.